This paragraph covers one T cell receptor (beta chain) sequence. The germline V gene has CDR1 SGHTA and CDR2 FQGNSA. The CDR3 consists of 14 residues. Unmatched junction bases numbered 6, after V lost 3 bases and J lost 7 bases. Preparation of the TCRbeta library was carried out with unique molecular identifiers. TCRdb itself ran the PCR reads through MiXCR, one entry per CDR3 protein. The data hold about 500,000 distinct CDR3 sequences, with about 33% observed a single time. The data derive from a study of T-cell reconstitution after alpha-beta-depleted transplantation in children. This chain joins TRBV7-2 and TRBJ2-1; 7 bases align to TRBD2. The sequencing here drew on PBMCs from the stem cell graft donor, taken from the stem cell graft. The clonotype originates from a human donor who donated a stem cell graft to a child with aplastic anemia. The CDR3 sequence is CASSLVGGKNEQFF. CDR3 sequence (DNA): TGTGCCAGCAGCTTGGTGGGAGGGAAAAATGAGCAGTTCTTC.